The rows below give T cell receptor beta chains drawn from one sample of a study of control samples from healthy donors and cancer patients. Method: immunoSEQ multiplex PCR; TCRdb's copy keeps in-frame clones and lacks some. Of about 55,000 clones in the sample, approximately 85% are singletons; the top ten hold less than 4%. The sequenced sample was blood. The receptors derive from a man aged 45 to 65 in good health. Each CDR3 is given with its conserved first and last residue. Fields, in order: clone size, V gene, J gene, D gene, CDR3 protein, CDR3 DNA. A D gene is named only where the DNA matches it firmly. The size of a clone is reported for some rows only, either as once, few or many, or as a class for expanded clones.

abundance: NA
v_gene: TRBV9
j_gene: TRBJ1-2
d_gene: NA
CDR3aa: CASSVGIGAPQGGYTF
CDR3nt: TGTGCCAGCAGCGTAGGAATCGGGGCCCCTCAGGGTGGCTACACCTTC

abundance: NA
v_gene: TRBV5-4
j_gene: TRBJ2-3
d_gene: TRBD2
CDR3aa: CASSGGLPDTQYF
CDR3nt: TGTGCCAGCAGCGGGGGACTACCAGATACGCAGTATTTT

abundance: NA
v_gene: TRBV5-3
j_gene: TRBJ1-5
d_gene: TRBD1
CDR3aa: CARTLRWTGEGQPQHF
CDR3nt: TGTGCCAGAACCTTGAGGTGGACAGGGGAAGGTCAGCCCCAGCATTTT

abundance: NA
v_gene: TRBV5-5
j_gene: TRBJ2-3
d_gene: TRBD2
CDR3aa: CASSLLTSGSSTDTQYF
CDR3nt: TGTGCCAGCAGCTTGCTAACTAGCGGGAGCAGCACAGATACGCAGTATTTT

abundance: NA
v_gene: TRBV6-1
j_gene: TRBJ1-4
d_gene: NA
CDR3aa: CASSESLWEEGKLFF
CDR3nt: TGTGCCAGCAGTGAAAGTCTCTGGGAAGAGGGAAAACTGTTTTTT

abundance: NA
v_gene: TRBV14
j_gene: TRBJ2-7
d_gene: NA
CDR3aa: CASSPTSSYEQYF
CDR3nt: TGTGCCAGCAGCCCGACATCTTCCTACGAGCAGTACTTC

abundance: once
v_gene: TRBV28
j_gene: TRBJ1-1
d_gene: NA
CDR3aa: CAGGQTHEAFF
CDR3nt: TGTGCCGGCGGACAGACCCATGAAGCTTTCTTT

abundance: NA
v_gene: TRBV14
j_gene: TRBJ1-2
d_gene: NA
CDR3aa: CASSQSAASGYTF
CDR3nt: TGTGCCAGCAGCCAATCGGCGGCGTCTGGCTACACCTTC

abundance: few
v_gene: TRBV7-2
j_gene: TRBJ2-7
d_gene: TRBD1
CDR3aa: CASSLGAGGSYEQYF
CDR3nt: TGTGCCAGCAGCTTAGGGGCAGGGGGCTCCTACGAGCAGTACTTC

abundance: NA
v_gene: TRBV7-3
j_gene: TRBJ2-2
d_gene: NA
CDR3aa: CASSLMVTGELFF
CDR3nt: TGTGCCAGCAGCTTAATGGTAACCGGGGAGCTGTTTTTT

abundance: NA
v_gene: TRBV28
j_gene: TRBJ2-1
d_gene: TRBD2
CDR3aa: CASSLASGRGEQFF
CDR3nt: TGTGCCAGCAGTTTGGCTAGCGGGAGGGGTGAGCAGTTCTTC

abundance: NA
v_gene: TRBV6-6
j_gene: TRBJ2-7
d_gene: NA
CDR3aa: CASSTTYEQYF
CDR3nt: TGTGCCAGCAGTACTACCTACGAGCAGTACTTC

abundance: NA
v_gene: TRBV6-6
j_gene: TRBJ1-6
d_gene: TRBD1
CDR3aa: CASSRQGPPGGSALHF
CDR3nt: TGTGCCAGCAGTCGACAGGGGCCCCCGGGGGGTTCGGCCCTCCACTTT

abundance: NA
v_gene: TRBV5-6
j_gene: TRBJ2-3
d_gene: TRBD2
CDR3aa: CASSGGLAGVDTQYF
CDR3nt: TGTGCCAGCAGCGGGGGACTAGCGGGAGTCGATACGCAGTATTTT

abundance: NA
v_gene: TRBV18
j_gene: TRBJ2-1
d_gene: TRBD2
CDR3aa: CASSPPSLAGVNEQFF
CDR3nt: TGTGCCAGCTCACCACCCTCACTAGCGGGAGTCAATGAGCAGTTCTTC

abundance: NA
v_gene: TRBV7-2
j_gene: TRBJ2-1
d_gene: NA
CDR3aa: CASSLEGSSYNEQFF
CDR3nt: TGTGCCAGCAGCTTAGAGGGTAGCTCCTACAATGAGCAGTTCTTC

abundance: NA
v_gene: TRBV20-1
j_gene: TRBJ2-7
d_gene: NA
CDR3aa: CSASGRDPYEQYF
CDR3nt: TGCAGTGCTAGTGGCAGGGACCCCTACGAGCAGTACTTC

abundance: NA
v_gene: TRBV6-1
j_gene: TRBJ1-5
d_gene: NA
CDR3aa: CASSEQGGLNQPQHF
CDR3nt: TGTGCCAGCAGTGAACAAGGGGGGCTTAATCAGCCCCAGCATTTT

abundance: NA
v_gene: TRBV4-3
j_gene: TRBJ1-6
d_gene: NA
CDR3aa: CASSQGSTANSPLHF
CDR3nt: TGCGCCAGCAGCCAAGGGTCAACAGCCAATTCACCCCTCCACTTT

abundance: NA
v_gene: TRBV14
j_gene: TRBJ2-7
d_gene: NA
CDR3aa: CASSQVYTSYEQYF
CDR3nt: TGTGCCAGCAGCCAAGTGTATACGTCCTACGAGCAGTACTTC

abundance: NA
v_gene: TRBV3-1/TRBV3-2
j_gene: TRBJ2-1
d_gene: TRBD2
CDR3aa: CASSQDFRATGGVDEQFF
CDR3nt: TGTGCCAGCAGCCAAGATTTTAGGGCGACGGGAGGGGTCGATGAGCAGTTCTTC

abundance: once
v_gene: TRBV6-6
j_gene: TRBJ1-1
d_gene: TRBD1
CDR3aa: CASSLQGGRNTEAFF
CDR3nt: TGTGCCAGCAGTCTACAGGGGGGGAGAAACACTGAAGCTTTCTTT

abundance: NA
v_gene: TRBV19
j_gene: TRBJ2-1
d_gene: TRBD2
CDR3aa: CASNLAGTNNEQFF
CDR3nt: TGTGCCAGTAACCTGGCCGGGACTAACAATGAGCAGTTCTTC

abundance: once
v_gene: TRBV7-8
j_gene: TRBJ2-5
d_gene: NA
CDR3aa: CASSLEGVLPRQETQYF
CDR3nt: TGTGCCAGCAGCTTAGAAGGGGTCCTACCCAGGCAGGAGACCCAGTACTTC

abundance: NA
v_gene: TRBV9
j_gene: TRBJ2-3
d_gene: NA
CDR3aa: CASPGVPPDTQYF
CDR3nt: TGTGCCAGCCCAGGAGTCCCCCCAGATACGCAGTATTTT

abundance: NA
v_gene: TRBV6-2/TRBV6-3
j_gene: TRBJ2-7
d_gene: TRBD1
CDR3aa: CASSYPPGQGEEQYF
CDR3nt: TGTGCCAGCAGTTACCCCCCCGGACAGGGGGAGGAGCAGTACTTC